Listed below are T cell receptor beta chains from one sample, sequenced in a study of OX40 agonist ivuxolimab in advanced cancers. Using immunoSEQ multiplex PCR, the repertoire was profiled, and TCRdb retains in-frame clones only, with some absent. The repertoire holds 23,000 or so clones, about nine tenths seen once, with around 29% in the top ten. The sample in question was CD4+ or CD8+ T cells sorted from blood, obtained in a trial of the OX40 agonist ivuxolimab. All receptors come from an adult with an advanced solid tumor such as melanoma, head and neck, liver or kidney cancer. Each CDR3 is given with its conserved first and last residue. A D gene is named only where the DNA matches it firmly. Size tells how often a clone was seen (once, few, many) or the class of an expanded clone, and some rows leave it out.

D gene: NA; clone size: NA; V gene: TRBV1; J gene: TRBJ1-5; CDR3 DNA: TGCACCAGCAGCCAAGTCTCTGATAGGGAGAGCAATCAGCCCCAGCATTTT; CDR3 protein: CTSSQVSDRESNQPQHF
D gene: NA; clone size: NA; V gene: TRBV5-4; J gene: TRBJ2-3; CDR3 DNA: TGTGCCAGCAGCTTGGCGAGGGATGGAGATACGCAGTATTTT; CDR3 protein: CASSLARDGDTQYF
D gene: TRBD1; clone size: NA; V gene: TRBV2; J gene: TRBJ1-2; CDR3 DNA: TGTGCCAGCAGGGAAAGGACAGGGAGGGGCTATGGCTACACCTTC; CDR3 protein: CASRERTGRGYGYTF
D gene: NA; clone size: NA; V gene: TRBV4-1; J gene: TRBJ2-2; CDR3 DNA: TGCGCCAGCAGCCCTCAACAAGCGCGGGGCGGGTTGCTGTTTTTT; CDR3 protein: CASSPQQARGGLLFF
D gene: TRBD2; clone size: NA; V gene: TRBV6-6; J gene: TRBJ2-2; CDR3 DNA: TGTGCCAGCAGTCCCGGGGGGGCTAACGGGGAGCTGTTTTTT; CDR3 protein: CASSPGGANGELFF
D gene: NA; clone size: NA; V gene: TRBV7-9; J gene: TRBJ2-7; CDR3 DNA: TGTGCCAGCAGCGTCCTGGGCGAGCAGTACTTC; CDR3 protein: CASSVLGEQYF
D gene: NA; clone size: NA; V gene: TRBV7-1; J gene: TRBJ1-1; CDR3 DNA: TGTGCCAGCAGCCGGGTGGGAAACACTGAAGCTTTCTTT; CDR3 protein: CASSRVGNTEAFF
D gene: NA; clone size: NA; V gene: TRBV18; J gene: TRBJ2-7; CDR3 DNA: TGTGCCAGCTCACCATCGGCGGACGGGGTCTACGAGCAGTACTTC; CDR3 protein: CASSPSADGVYEQYF
D gene: NA; clone size: NA; V gene: TRBV4-3; J gene: TRBJ2-2; CDR3 DNA: TGCGCCAGCAGCCAAGAGCCCCAGGGTGGCGGGGAGCTGTTTTTT; CDR3 protein: CASSQEPQGGGELFF
D gene: NA; clone size: NA; V gene: TRBV28; J gene: TRBJ2-7; CDR3 DNA: TGTGCCAGCAGTTTATTTCCGGGGGACTCGGGGGAGCAGTACTTC; CDR3 protein: CASSLFPGDSGEQYF
D gene: TRBD1; clone size: NA; V gene: TRBV5-6; J gene: TRBJ1-2; CDR3 DNA: TGTGCCAGCAGCCGTGACAGGGCCCATGGCTACACCTTC; CDR3 protein: CASSRDRAHGYTF
D gene: TRBD2; clone size: once; V gene: TRBV5-4; J gene: TRBJ2-1; CDR3 DNA: TGTGCCAGCAGCTGGGGACTAGCGGACAATGAGCAGTTCTTC; CDR3 protein: CASSWGLADNEQFF
D gene: NA; clone size: once; V gene: TRBV7-9; J gene: TRBJ2-3; CDR3 DNA: TGTGCCAGCAGCTTGGTGACTGCCCTTAGCACAGATACGCAGTATTTT; CDR3 protein: CASSLVTALSTDTQYF
D gene: TRBD2; clone size: NA; V gene: TRBV7-2; J gene: TRBJ2-5; CDR3 DNA: TGTGCCAGCAGCTTCTCTCGGGGGGAGGAGACCCAGTACTTC; CDR3 protein: CASSFSRGEETQYF
D gene: NA; clone size: NA; V gene: TRBV7-9; J gene: TRBJ2-4; CDR3 DNA: TGTGCCAGCAGCTTCGAGGGGTTTGCCAAAAACATTCAGTACTTC; CDR3 protein: CASSFEGFAKNIQYF
D gene: NA; clone size: NA; V gene: TRBV19; J gene: TRBJ1-1; CDR3 DNA: TGTGCCAGTAGTCTACAACAGGTCCTGAACACTGAAGCTTTCTTT; CDR3 protein: CASSLQQVLNTEAFF
D gene: NA; clone size: NA; V gene: TRBV11-2; J gene: TRBJ1-3; CDR3 DNA: TGTGCCAGCAGCCTACAGACGTTCTCTGGAAACACCATATATTTT; CDR3 protein: CASSLQTFSGNTIYF
D gene: TRBD1; clone size: NA; V gene: TRBV18; J gene: TRBJ2-7; CDR3 DNA: TGTGCCAGCTCAAACGACATTCGCGGGACAGGGGAGCCCTACGAGCAGTACTTC; CDR3 protein: CASSNDIRGTGEPYEQYF
D gene: TRBD2; clone size: NA; V gene: TRBV5-5; J gene: TRBJ2-3; CDR3 DNA: TGTGCCAGCAGAAAACTAGCGAGCACAGATACGCAGTATTTT; CDR3 protein: CASRKLASTDTQYF
D gene: TRBD1; clone size: NA; V gene: TRBV6-1; J gene: TRBJ2-7; CDR3 DNA: TGTGCCAGCAAGGAAACAGGGGGCTACTACGAGCAGTACTTC; CDR3 protein: CASKETGGYYEQYF
D gene: NA; clone size: NA; V gene: TRBV5-8; J gene: TRBJ2-7; CDR3 DNA: TGTGCCAGCAGCGGGGGGACAGGCGGGAGCTCCTACGAGCAGTACTTC; CDR3 protein: CASSGGTGGSSYEQYF
D gene: NA; clone size: NA; V gene: TRBV7-2; J gene: TRBJ2-7; CDR3 DNA: TGTGCCGGCAGCTCCACAGGGACCTCCTACGAGCAGTACTTC; CDR3 protein: CAGSSTGTSYEQYF
D gene: NA; clone size: NA; V gene: TRBV28; J gene: TRBJ2-3; CDR3 DNA: TGTGCCAGCAGTTTAAGGGCCCCTGTAGTAGATACGCAGTATTTT; CDR3 protein: CASSLRAPVVDTQYF
D gene: NA; clone size: NA; V gene: TRBV4-3; J gene: TRBJ1-3; CDR3 DNA: TGCGCCAGCAGCCAAGATGCGGGACGGTCAGGAAACACCATATATTTT; CDR3 protein: CASSQDAGRSGNTIYF
D gene: TRBD1; clone size: NA; V gene: TRBV4-3; J gene: TRBJ2-1; CDR3 DNA: TGCGCCAGCAGCTGGGGGACAGGCTCCTACAATGAGCAGTTCTTC; CDR3 protein: CASSWGTGSYNEQFF
D gene: NA; clone size: NA; V gene: TRBV19; J gene: TRBJ1-6; CDR3 DNA: TGTGCCAGTAGTCCCCGAGGCGGTACTAACTATAATTCACCCCTCCACTTT; CDR3 protein: CASSPRGGTNYNSPLHF
D gene: NA; clone size: NA; V gene: TRBV2; J gene: TRBJ1-2; CDR3 DNA: TGTGCCAGCAGTGGGACATACTCCTATGGCTACACCTTC; CDR3 protein: CASSGTYSYGYTF
D gene: NA; clone size: NA; V gene: TRBV7-9; J gene: TRBJ1-5; CDR3 DNA: TGTGCCAGCAGCTTAGCTTCGACAGTAGGGAATCAGCCCCAGCATTTT; CDR3 protein: CASSLASTVGNQPQHF
D gene: NA; clone size: NA; V gene: TRBV9; J gene: TRBJ1-2; CDR3 DNA: TGTGCCAGCAGCGCAGGGGAAGCTAACTATGGCTACACCTTC; CDR3 protein: CASSAGEANYGYTF
D gene: TRBD1; clone size: NA; V gene: TRBV5-1; J gene: TRBJ2-6; CDR3 DNA: TGCGCCAGCAGGGGGACAGGGACGGGGGCCAACGTCCTGACTTTC; CDR3 protein: CASRGTGTGANVLTF